This TCR beta chain was identified in a study of T-cell reconstitution after alpha-beta-depleted transplantation in children. This clonotype was seen a few times. As it was prepared, the TCRbeta library received unique molecular identifiers. Via MiXCR, TCRdb re-called the PCR reads, giving one row per CDR3 protein. Among approximately 390,000 distinct CDR3 sequences listed, about a tenth were seen once. V lost 4 bases to trimming and J lost 5 bases, with 15 bases between them. This CDR3 region has 14 residues. CDR1 SGHRS and CDR2 YFSETQ come from the germline V gene. The receptor was derived from a human donor who donated a stem cell graft to a child with acute myeloid leukemia. The starting material was PBMCs from the stem cell graft donor, obtained from the stem cell graft. V is TRBV5-1 and J is TRBJ2-5; D is possibly TRBD2 (6 bases). The CDR3 protein is CASSRDSPGETQYF. CDR3 in DNA: TGCGCCAGCAGCCGGGACTCTCCGGGGGAGACCCAGTACTTC. The whole variable domain, remainder taken from reference TRBV5-1 and TRBJ2-5, is KAGVTQTPRYLIKTRGQQVTLSCSPISGHRSVSWYQQTPGQGLQFLFEYFSETQRNKGNFPGRFSGRQFSNSRSEMNVSTLELGDSALYLCASSRDSPGETQYFGPGTRLLVL.